The sequence of this TCR beta chain was determined in a study of blood T cell repertoires in COVID-19. Turning to the study itself: PBMCs, B-cell-depleted T cells, or T cells were the source of the cDNA or gDNA that made up the material.

CDR1 is MGHDK and CDR2 is SYGVNS in the germline V gene. The V and J ends lost 4 bases and 3 bases respectively, with 15 bases between them. This CDR3 contains 15 residues. Here immunoSEQ multiplex PCR was the method, and the copy in TCRdb shows in-frame clones only, minus some. The repertoire holds about 40,000 clones, with just under 85% as singletons. The source is a human donor with acute or convalescent COVID-19. The donor label of this sample is uncertain. The material sequenced was peripheral blood. The rearrangement links TRBV25-1 to TRBJ1-1, with a weak D call TRBD1 (6 bases). The CDR3 loop reads CASSAMRGIDTEAFF. The CDR3, as DNA: TGTGCCAGCAGTGCCATGAGGGGGATTGACACTGAAGCTTTCTTT. Using reference TRBV25-1 and TRBJ1-1 for the parts outside the CDR3, the full variable domain is EADIYQTPRYLVIGTGKKITLECSQTMGHDKMYWYQQDPGMELHLIHYSYGVNSTEKGDLSSESTVSRIRTEHFPLTLESARPSHTSQYLCASSAMRGIDTEAFFGQGTRLTVV.